Presented here are 12 T cell receptor beta chains from one specimen sequenced in a study of T cell repertoires in cytomegalovirus infection. TCRdb reprocessed the reads with MiXCR, giving one entry per CDR3 protein. The sample records 200,000 to 250,000 distinct CDR3 sequences, roughly 23% being singletons. The sequenced material came from CD8+ T cells from PBMCs. All receptors come from a human donor in good health (CMV status not recorded). Some clones in this sample may be carry-over from other donors' samples.

The CDR3 spells CASSGRASAYPNTGELFF. The CDR3 DNA follows: TGTGCCAGCAGTGGGCGGGCTAGCGCCTATCCGAACACCGGGGAGCTGTTTTTT. The V call is TRBV2, the J call TRBJ2-2; maybe TRBD2 (6 bases). The germline CDR1 and CDR2 sequences are SNHLY and FYNNEI. V dropped 4 bases and J dropped 0 bases, with 18 bases sitting between them. The CDR3 runs to 18 residues. The variable domain in full, completed from reference TRBV2 and TRBJ2-2, reads EPEVTQTPSHQVTQMGQEVILRCVPISNHLYFYWYRQILGQKVEFLVSFYNNEISEKSEIFDDQFSVERPDGSNFTLKIRSTKLEDSAMYFCASSGRASAYPNTGELFFGEGSRLTVL.

This clonotype was picked up many times. The chain combines TRBV19 with TRBJ2-7; D is uncertain. V lost 4 bases, J lost 6 bases, and 13 bases lay in between. This CDR3 region has 13 residues. Germline CDR1 LNHDA, CDR2 SQIVND (reference sequence). The DNA for the CDR3 is TGTGCCAGTAGTACGGCTGGGCCTCGCGAGCAGTACTTC. Translated, it gives CASSTAGPREQYF.

The table lists this clonotype with many counts. This chain joins TRBV6-1 and TRBJ1-2, with 7 bases lining up with TRBD1. Trimming at V came to 6 bases and at J to 4 bases, leaving 14 bases not matched to a gene. Per germline, CDR1 MNHNS and CDR2 SASEGT. This CDR3 is built from 16 residues. The CDR3: CASSWEPQGFAYGYTF. The CDR3 DNA sequence: TGTGCCAGCAGCTGGGAACCACAGGGGTTTGCCTATGGCTACACCTTC.

Concerning this clonotype itself: Since a much larger clone is just one base distant, this may be a read error. V and J are TRBV6-2 or TRBV6-3 and TRBJ2-2, with a weak D call TRBD1 (6 bases). CDR3 length equals 15 residues. Germline V gene lookup returns CDR1 MNHEY and CDR2 SVGEGT. V was trimmed by 5 bases and J by 0 bases, leaving 10 bases between them. The CDR3 region has the DNA TGTGCCAGCAGTAGGGACAAAGCGAACACCGGGGAGCTGTTTTTT. Its protein is CASSRDKANTGELFF.

The chain is built from TRBV7-9 and TRBJ2-1; the match to TRBD1 covers 9 bases. Looked up from germline, CDR1 is SEHNR and CDR2 is FQNEAQ (reference sequence). The V gene end was trimmed by 0 bases and the J gene end by 5 bases; junction bases not matched to a gene: 11. The CDR3 extends over 18 amino acids. This CDR3 reads CASSLAPPGQGPDNEQFF. The CDR3 DNA reads TGTGCCAGCAGCTTAGCGCCTCCGGGACAGGGCCCGGACAATGAGCAGTTCTTC.

This clonotype was observed at least ten times. J is TRBJ1-5 and V is TRBV7-8, with D possibly TRBD1 on 5 matching bases. V was shortened by 4 bases and J by 7 bases, with 11 bases between the two germline ends. The CDR3 covers 13 residues. Germline V CDR1 and CDR2: SGHVS, FQNEAQ. CDR3 residues: CASSWGGRQPQHF. The CDR3 region has the DNA TGTGCCAGCAGCTGGGGGGGAAGACAGCCCCAGCATTTT.

There are a few counts of this clonotype. The chain links TRBV28 to TRBJ2-7; D uncertain. Trimming left V 5 bases short and J 4 bases short, with 12 bases between. This CDR3 contains 13 residues. Germline loops: CDR1 MDHEN, CDR2 SYDVKM. CDR3 coding DNA: TGTGCCAGCAGTACCCAACTGGTTTACGAGCAGTACTTC. This encodes CASSTQLVYEQYF.

In this sample, this clonotype turned up many times. This sequence joins TRBV28 and TRBJ2-7, with 8 positions matching TRBD2. The V and J ends lost 5 bases and 3 bases, in that order; junction bases with no gene match: 6. This CDR3 has 14 amino acids. CDR1 and CDR2 from the germline V gene are MDHEN and SYDVKM. Here the CDR3 DNA reads TGTGCCAGCAGTGCCTCGGCGGGGGGCTACGAGCAGTACTTC. It specifies CASSASAGGYEQYF.

A few counts support this clonotype. The V gene is TRBV27, the J gene TRBJ1-1; no reliable D call. Germline-derived CDR1 and CDR2 are MNHEY and SMNVEV (reference sequence). Trimming took off 6 bases at V and 1 base at J, with 9 bases between the two ends. CDR3 length: 13 residues. In DNA, the CDR3 is TGTGCCAGCAGAGTGGAAGGGAACACTGAAGCTTTCTTT. Amino acids: CASRVEGNTEAFF.

For the CDR3, the DNA is TGTGCCACCAGTTCGACAGGGCGTCCCCTCACTGAAGCTTTCTTT. This sequence encodes CATSSTGRPLTEAFF. The V and J genes are TRBV24-1 and TRBJ1-1, with 7 bases identical to TRBD1. There are 15 residues in the CDR3. The ends lost 6 bases at V and 4 bases at J; junction bases unmatched: 10. Germline lookup yields CDR1 KGHDR and CDR2 SFDVKD.

This rearrangement joins TRBV7-9 to TRBJ2-3, with TRBD2 as a possible D gene (6 bases). The CDR3 covers 16 residues. V was clipped by 5 bases and J by 0 bases, with 15 bases between them. Looked up from germline, CDR1 is SEHNR and CDR2 is FQNEAQ (reference sequence). The CDR3 spells CASSPKGGRSTDTQYF. The DNA of the CDR3 is TGTGCCAGCAGCCCAAAAGGAGGGAGGAGCACAGATACGCAGTATTTT. Full variable domain (rest looked up from reference TRBV7-9 and TRBJ2-3): DTGVSQNPRHKITKRGQNVTFRCDPISEHNRLYWYRQTLGQGPEFLTYFQNEAQLEKSRLLSDRFSAERPKGSFSTLEIQRTEQGDSAMYLCASSPKGGRSTDTQYFGPGTRLTVL.

At least ten counts were recorded for this clonotype. This chain links TRBV6-1 with TRBJ2-2; the D gene is possibly TRBD2 (5 bases). The CDR3 contains 15 residues. V lost 3 bases to trimming and J lost 1 base, with 9 bases between them. Germline assignment: CDR1 MNHNS and CDR2 SASEGT. The CDR3 here is CASSEWTGNTGELFF. The CDR3 DNA follows: TGTGCCAGCAGTGAGTGGACTGGGAACACCGGGGAGCTGTTTTTT.